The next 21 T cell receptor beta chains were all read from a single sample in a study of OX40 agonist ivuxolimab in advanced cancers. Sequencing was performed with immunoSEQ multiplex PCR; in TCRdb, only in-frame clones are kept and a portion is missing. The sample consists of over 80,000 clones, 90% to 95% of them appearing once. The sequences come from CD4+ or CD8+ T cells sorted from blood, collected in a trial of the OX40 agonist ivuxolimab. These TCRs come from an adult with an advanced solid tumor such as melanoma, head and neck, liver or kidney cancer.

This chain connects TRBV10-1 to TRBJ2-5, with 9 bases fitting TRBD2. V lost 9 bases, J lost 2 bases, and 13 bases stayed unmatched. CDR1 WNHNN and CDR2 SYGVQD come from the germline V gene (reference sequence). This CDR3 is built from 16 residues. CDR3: CASSRGGSGGQETQYF. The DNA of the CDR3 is TGCGCCAGTTCTCGAGGGGGTAGCGGGGGTCAAGAGACCCAGTACTTC.

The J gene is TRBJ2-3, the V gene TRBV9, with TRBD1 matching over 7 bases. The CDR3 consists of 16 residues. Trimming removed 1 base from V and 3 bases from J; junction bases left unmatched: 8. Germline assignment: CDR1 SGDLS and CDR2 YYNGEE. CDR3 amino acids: CASSVNDRVRTDTQYF. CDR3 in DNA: TGTGCCAGCAGCGTAAATGACAGGGTGAGGACAGATACGCAGTATTTT.

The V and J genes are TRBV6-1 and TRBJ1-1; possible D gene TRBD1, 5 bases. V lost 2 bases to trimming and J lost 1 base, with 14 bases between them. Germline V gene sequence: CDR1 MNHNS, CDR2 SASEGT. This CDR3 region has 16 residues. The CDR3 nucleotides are TGTGCCAGCAGTGAACCTCGCTGGGGCCAGAACACTGAAGCTTTCTTT. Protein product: CASSEPRWGQNTEAFF.

The CDR3 nucleotides read TGTGCCAGCAGCCCCGCGGGGGGAAGCGAGCAGTACTTC. It is translated as CASSPAGGSEQYF. This chain links TRBV7-9 with TRBJ2-7; 8 bases are a match to TRBD2. The ends lost 5 bases at V and 6 bases at J; junction bases unmatched: 6. Germline V CDR1 and CDR2: SEHNR, FQNEAQ (reference sequence). The CDR3 contains 13 residues.

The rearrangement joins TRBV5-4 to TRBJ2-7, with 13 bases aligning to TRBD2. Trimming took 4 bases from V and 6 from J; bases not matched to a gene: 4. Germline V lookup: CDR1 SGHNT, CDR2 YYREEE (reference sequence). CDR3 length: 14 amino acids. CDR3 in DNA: TGTGCCAGCAGCCCGGGACTAGCGGGAATCGAGCAGTACTTC. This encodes CASSPGLAGIEQYF.

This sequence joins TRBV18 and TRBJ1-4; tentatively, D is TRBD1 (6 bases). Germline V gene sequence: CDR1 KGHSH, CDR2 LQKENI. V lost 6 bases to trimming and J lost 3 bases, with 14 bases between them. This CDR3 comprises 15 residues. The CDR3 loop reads CASSPGRTANEKLFF. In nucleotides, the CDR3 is TGTGCCAGCTCGCCAGGGAGGACAGCTAATGAAAAACTGTTTTTT. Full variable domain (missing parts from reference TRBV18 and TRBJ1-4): NAGVMQNPRHLVRRRGQEARLRCSPMKGHSHVYWYRQLPEEGLKFMVYLQKENIIDESGMPKERFSAEFPKEGPSILRIQQVVRGDSAAYFCASSPGRTANEKLFFGSGTQLSVL.

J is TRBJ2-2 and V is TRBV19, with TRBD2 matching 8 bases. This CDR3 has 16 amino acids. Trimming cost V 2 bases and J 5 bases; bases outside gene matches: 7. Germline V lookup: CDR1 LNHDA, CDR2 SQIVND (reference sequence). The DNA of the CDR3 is TGTGCCAGTAGTATACAGGGGACTAGGATGACCGGGGAGCTGTTTTTT. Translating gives CASSIQGTRMTGELFF.

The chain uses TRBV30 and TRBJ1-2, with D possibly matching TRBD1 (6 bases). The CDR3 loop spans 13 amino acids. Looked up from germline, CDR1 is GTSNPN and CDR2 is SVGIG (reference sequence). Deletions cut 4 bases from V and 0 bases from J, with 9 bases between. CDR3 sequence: CAWMAGANYGYTF. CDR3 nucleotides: TGTGCCTGGATGGCAGGGGCTAACTATGGCTACACCTTC.

The CDR3 DNA sequence: TGTGCCAGTGGGACTAGCGGGAGGGGGGGTGAGCAGTTCTTC. It is translated as CASGTSGRGGEQFF. The V and J genes are TRBV11-3 and TRBJ2-1; 16 bases match TRBD2. The CDR3 is 14 amino acids. The V and J ends lost 9 bases and 9 bases, in that order; junction bases with no gene match: 5. Germline CDR1 SGHNT, CDR2 YENEEA.

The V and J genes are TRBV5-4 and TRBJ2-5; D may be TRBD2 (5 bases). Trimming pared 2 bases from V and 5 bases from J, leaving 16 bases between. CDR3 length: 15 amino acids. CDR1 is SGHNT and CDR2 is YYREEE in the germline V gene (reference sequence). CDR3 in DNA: TGTGCCAGCAGCTTTCGGTCACCCACGGGGGAGACCCAGTACTTC. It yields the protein CASSFRSPTGETQYF.

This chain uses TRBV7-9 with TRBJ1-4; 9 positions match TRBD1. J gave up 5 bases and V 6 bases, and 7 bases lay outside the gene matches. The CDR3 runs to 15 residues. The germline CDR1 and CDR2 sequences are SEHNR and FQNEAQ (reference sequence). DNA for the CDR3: TGTGCCAGCAGAGCAGACAGGGGGATGAATGAAAAACTGTTTTTT. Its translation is CASRADRGMNEKLFF.

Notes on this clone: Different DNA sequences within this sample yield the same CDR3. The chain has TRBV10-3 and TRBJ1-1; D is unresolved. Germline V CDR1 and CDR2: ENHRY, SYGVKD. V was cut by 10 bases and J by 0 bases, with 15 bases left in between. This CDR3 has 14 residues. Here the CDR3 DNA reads TGTGCCACGGCCCCCAACGCGGTGAACACTGAAGCTTTCTTT. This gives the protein CATAPNAVNTEAFF.

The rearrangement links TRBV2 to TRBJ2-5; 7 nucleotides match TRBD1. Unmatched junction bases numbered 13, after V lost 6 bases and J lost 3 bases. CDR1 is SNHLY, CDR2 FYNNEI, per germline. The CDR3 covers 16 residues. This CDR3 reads CASRRRPGQLEETQYF. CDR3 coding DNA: TGTGCCAGCAGACGCAGACCGGGACAGCTCGAAGAGACCCAGTACTTC.

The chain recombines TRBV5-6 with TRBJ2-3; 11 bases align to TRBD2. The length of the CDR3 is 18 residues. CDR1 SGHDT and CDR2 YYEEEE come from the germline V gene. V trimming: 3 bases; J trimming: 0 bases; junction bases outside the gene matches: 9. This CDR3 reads CASSSSLAGEGSTDTQYF. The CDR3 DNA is TGTGCCAGCAGCTCCTCACTAGCGGGAGAGGGGAGCACAGATACGCAGTATTTT.

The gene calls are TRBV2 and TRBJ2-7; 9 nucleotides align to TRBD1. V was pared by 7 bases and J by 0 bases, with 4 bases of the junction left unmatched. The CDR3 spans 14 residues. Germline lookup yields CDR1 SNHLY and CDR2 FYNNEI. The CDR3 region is CASKTGGSSYEQYF. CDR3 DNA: TGTGCCAGCAAAACAGGGGGCAGCTCCTACGAGCAGTACTTC. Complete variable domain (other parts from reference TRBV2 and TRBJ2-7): EPEVTQTPSHQVTQMGQEVILRCVPISNHLYFYWYRQILGQKVEFLVSFYNNEISEKSEIFDDQFSVERPDGSNFTLKIRSTKLEDSAMYFCASKTGGSSYEQYFGPGTRLTVT.

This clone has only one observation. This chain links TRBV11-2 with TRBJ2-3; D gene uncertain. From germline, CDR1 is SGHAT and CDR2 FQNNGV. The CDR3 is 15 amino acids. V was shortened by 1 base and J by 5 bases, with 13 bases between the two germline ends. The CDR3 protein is CASSLVAVPGDTQYF. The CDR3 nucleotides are TGTGCCAGCAGCTTAGTAGCAGTCCCGGGAGATACGCAGTATTTT.

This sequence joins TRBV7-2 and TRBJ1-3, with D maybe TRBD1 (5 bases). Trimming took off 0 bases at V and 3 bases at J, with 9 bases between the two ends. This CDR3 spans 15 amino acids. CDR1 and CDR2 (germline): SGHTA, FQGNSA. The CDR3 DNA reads TGTGCCAGCAGCTTAGCCGGGGGAGGTGGAAACACCATATATTTT. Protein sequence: CASSLAGGGGNTIYF.

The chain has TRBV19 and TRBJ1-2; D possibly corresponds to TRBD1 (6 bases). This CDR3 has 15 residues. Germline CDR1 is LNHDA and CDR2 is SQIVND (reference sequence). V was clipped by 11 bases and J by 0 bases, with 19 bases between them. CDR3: CAARTARAANYGYTF. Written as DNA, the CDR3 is TGTGCCGCCCGGACAGCACGCGCTGCTAACTATGGCTACACCTTC. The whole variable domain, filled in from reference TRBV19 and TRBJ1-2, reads DGGITQSPKYLFRKEGQNVTLSCEQNLNHDAMYWYRQDPGQGLRLIYYSQIVNDFQKGDIAEGYSVSREKKESFPLTVTSAQKNPTAFYLCAARTARAANYGYTFGSGTRLTVV.

This chain's CDR3 is CASSYSPGELFF. Written as DNA, the CDR3 is TGTGCCAGCAGTTACTCGCCCGGGGAGCTGTTTTTT. The gene calls are TRBV6-5 and TRBJ2-2; D gene ambiguous. The CDR3 totals 12 residues. The V and J ends lost 0 bases and 6 bases respectively, with 2 bases between them. Germline-derived CDR1 and CDR2 are MNHEY and SVGAGI.

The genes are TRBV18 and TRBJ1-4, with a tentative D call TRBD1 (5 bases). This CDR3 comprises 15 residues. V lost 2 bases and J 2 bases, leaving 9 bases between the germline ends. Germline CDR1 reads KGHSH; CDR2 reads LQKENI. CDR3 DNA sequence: TGTGCCAGCTCACCAATGACAGCCACTAATGAAAAACTGTTTTTT. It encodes CASSPMTATNEKLFF.

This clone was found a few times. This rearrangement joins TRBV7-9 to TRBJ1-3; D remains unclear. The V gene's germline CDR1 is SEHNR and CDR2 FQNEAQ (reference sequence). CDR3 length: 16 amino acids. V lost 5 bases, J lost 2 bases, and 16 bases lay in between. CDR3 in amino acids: CASSPRAGGAGNTIYF. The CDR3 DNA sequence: TGTGCCAGCAGCCCCCGGGCCGGCGGAGCTGGAAACACCATATATTTT.